Listed here are 3 T cell receptor beta chains from one sample, sequenced in a study of brain T cells in children with intractable seizures (dated by TCRdb to the early 2020s). The library was generated by the immunoSEQ multiplex PCR assay. TCRdb obtained this table from immuneACCESS and retained in-frame rearrangements with V and J assigned. These tables miss some clones; where compared with another copy, unresolved V genes account for less than half of the shortfall, and the remainder is unexplained. For this sample the table gives 110,000 or so clones, of which approximately 94% were detected only once. Of the sample, 3.8% is held by the ten largest clones. The time point label, read with the paper, signifies: resected brain tissue, or blood drawn just prior to surgery. The sample in question was peripheral blood, obtained at surgery. Receptors originate from a boy younger than two with hemimegalencephaly and intractable seizures.

This chain connects TRBV24-1 to TRBJ2-1; TRBD2 agrees at 8 bases. With 3 bases clipped from V and 8 bases from J, the junction kept 11 bases outside the gene matches. CDR3 size: 16 residues. Germline CDR1 and CDR2: KGHDR and SFDVKD. As DNA, the CDR3 is TGTGCCACCAGTGATGCTGGGGGCGGGAGGAGGCATGAGCAGTTCTTC. Protein: CATSDAGGGRRHEQFF.

The V call is TRBV7-2, the J call TRBJ2-3, with a possible D match to TRBD1 (6 bases). CDR3 size: 14 residues. CDR1 and CDR2 from the germline V gene are SGHTA and FQGNSA. Deletions cut 4 bases from V and 5 bases from J, with 13 bases between. The CDR3: CASSSRLGGDTQYF. The CDR3 DNA follows: TGTGCCAGCAGCTCCCGCCTAGGGGGAGATACGCAGTATTTT.

The chain is built from TRBV19 and TRBJ2-1; 7 bases align to TRBD1. The CDR3 is 14 residues long. Germline lookup yields CDR1 LNHDA and CDR2 SQIVND (reference sequence). Trimming cost V 6 bases and J 1 base; bases outside gene matches: 3. This chain's CDR3 is CASSRQGSYNEQFF. The CDR3 DNA reads TGTGCCAGTAGCAGACAGGGATCCTACAATGAGCAGTTCTTC. Full variable domain (rest looked up from reference TRBV19 and TRBJ2-1): DGGITQSPKYLFRKEGQNVTLSCEQNLNHDAMYWYRQDPGQGLRLIYYSQIVNDFQKGDIAEGYSVSREKKESFPLTVTSAQKNPTAFYLCASSRQGSYNEQFFGPGTRLTVL.